The 5 T cell receptor beta chains presented below share a single source sample, sequenced in a study of blood T cell repertoires in COVID-19. Repertoires were generated with immunoSEQ multiplex PCR, while TCRdb's copy carries only in-frame clones and drops some. The data show approximately 50,000 clones, roughly four fifths seen once. The sample consisted of peripheral blood. These receptor sequences come from a man between 60 and 75 years old with COVID-19, enrolled during active disease.

The chain couples TRBV19 to TRBJ1-1; D may be TRBD1 (5 bases). The V gene's germline CDR1 is LNHDA and CDR2 SQIVND (reference sequence). Deletions cut 7 bases from V and 6 bases from J, with 18 bases between. This CDR3 comprises 14 residues. Here the CDR3 reads CASKYSGGFSEAFF. DNA for the CDR3: TGTGCCAGTAAATACAGCGGGGGTTTCTCTGAAGCTTTCTTT.

This clone appeared once. CDR3 nucleotide sequence: TGTGCCAGCAGCCTTAAGGGGGGGGCAAAAGAGACCCAGTACTTC. Its translation is CASSLKGGAKETQYF. The V and J genes are TRBV5-4 and TRBJ2-5, with D possibly matching TRBD2 (7 bases). The CDR3 loop spans 15 amino acids. Germline V CDR1 and CDR2: SGHNT, YYREEE (reference sequence). V was cut by 4 bases and J by 3 bases, with 16 bases left in between.

The chain employs TRBV5-6 and TRBJ2-7, with 8 bases aligning to TRBD2. The CDR3 sequence is 17 residues long. V shed 0 bases, J shed 6 bases, and the junction held 14 bases outside the gene matches. The germline gives CDR1 SGHDT, CDR2 YYEEEE. The CDR3 DNA sequence: TGTGCCAGCAGCTTGGCAAGGGCGGGAGGCACCTCTTCCGAGCAGTACTTC. Its protein product is CASSLARAGGTSSEQYF.

The chain carries TRBV18 and TRBJ2-5, with TRBD2 as a possible D gene (7 bases). There are 17 residues in the CDR3. Germline values: CDR1 KGHSH, CDR2 LQKENI. The ends were cut back, 2 bases at V and 5 bases at J, with 21 bases in the middle. The CDR3 bases are TGTGCCAGCTCACCAGGATCTGGGGGGGCCGTGGCGGAGACCCAGTACTTC. Its protein product is CASSPGSGGAVAETQYF.

CDR3 residues: CASRTGIAGYTF. The CDR3 bases are TGTGCCAGTAGAACAGGGATCGCTGGCTACACCTTC. The V call is TRBV19, the J call TRBJ1-2; perhaps TRBD1 as D (6 bases). CDR1 and CDR2 from the germline V gene are LNHDA and SQIVND (reference sequence). This CDR3 is 12 amino acids long. V was clipped by 6 bases and J by 7 bases, with 12 bases between them.